The 31 T cell receptor beta chains listed next were all sequenced from one sample in a study of shared clonotypes between healthy human individuals. Profiled with immunoSEQ multiplex PCR; TCRdb holds only in-frame clones, not every one. Here the sample spans about 1.5 million clones, approximately 98% being singletons. The sequenced sample was naive CD4+ T cells sorted from blood. Subset noted: CD45RA+ positively selected. The receptors originated from a man aged 25-45 years in good health.

V gene TRBV18 combines with J gene TRBJ2-5; 9 bases are a match to TRBD2. Unmatched junction bases numbered 12, after V lost 3 bases and J lost 4 bases. Germline assignment: CDR1 KGHSH and CDR2 LQKENI. The CDR3 is 17 amino acids. The CDR3 DNA reads as TGTGCCAGCTCACCTCTCCCACGGCGGGAGGGCCGAGAGACCCAGTACTTC. Translating it yields CASSPLPRREGRETQYF.

V usage is TRBV7-3 and J usage is TRBJ2-7, with TRBD2 matching 8 bases. V trimming: 4 bases; J trimming: 5 bases; junction bases outside the gene matches: 4. From germline, CDR1 is SGHTA and CDR2 FQGTGA. The CDR3 is made up of 13 amino acids. The CDR3 reads CASSSRGVHEQYF. CDR3 DNA: TGTGCCAGCAGCTCGCGGGGGGTGCACGAGCAGTACTTC.

The chain is built from TRBV28 and TRBJ1-5; a possible D gene is TRBD1 (6 bases). The CDR3 has 16 amino acids. Germline values: CDR1 MDHEN, CDR2 SYDVKM. With 6 bases removed from V and 7 bases from J, the gap between germline ends came to 22 bases. The CDR3: CASSPRGAGKYQPQHF. The CDR3 bases are TGTGCCAGCAGCCCCCGGGGGGCAGGTAAATACCAGCCCCAGCATTTT.

J is TRBJ2-7 and V is TRBV5-4; 7 positions agree with TRBD1. Germline-derived CDR1 and CDR2 are SGHNT and YYREEE (reference sequence). V gave up 4 bases and J gave up 4 bases; unmatched junction bases: 11. There are 15 residues in the CDR3. In DNA, the CDR3 is TGTGCCAGCAGCCCAGCGACAGGGAAGTTGTACGAGCAGTACTTC. Its translation: CASSPATGKLYEQYF.

The rearrangement uses TRBV5-1 and TRBJ2-7; D may correspond to TRBD1 or TRBD2 (5 bases each). Germline loops: CDR1 SGHRS, CDR2 YFSETQ. CDR3 size: 13 residues. V lost 4 bases, J lost 1 base, and 9 bases lay in between. CDR3 sequence (DNA): TGCGCCAGCAGCGAGGGGTTTTCCTACGAGCAGTACTTC. Its protein is CASSEGFSYEQYF.

The chain recombines TRBV28 with TRBJ1-4; D call uncertain. Trimming removed 6 bases at V and 4 bases at J, with 9 bases between. Germline V gives CDR1 MDHEN, CDR2 SYDVKM. This CDR3 comprises 13 residues. The CDR3 nucleotides are TGTGCCAGCAGAGGACGTAATAATGAAAAACTGTTTTTT. It translates to CASRGRNNEKLFF.

The chain carries TRBV10-3 and TRBJ1-1; D unclear. From germline, CDR1 is ENHRY and CDR2 SYGVKD. This CDR3 contains 15 residues. V lost 6 bases and J 1 base, leaving 15 bases between the germline ends. CDR3 residues: CAISLGGEGNTEAFF. The DNA of the CDR3 is TGTGCCATCAGCCTAGGCGGGGAGGGGAACACTGAAGCTTTCTTT.

This chain links TRBV9 with TRBJ1-1; D uncertain. Trimming cost V 3 bases and J 4 bases, with 10 bases left between them. Germline V CDR1 and CDR2: SGDLS, YYNGEE. The CDR3 extends over 13 amino acids. The CDR3 sequence: CASSASLGTEAFF. In DNA form, the CDR3 reads TGTGCCAGCAGCGCCTCCTTGGGCACTGAAGCTTTCTTT.

The J gene is TRBJ1-5, the V gene TRBV5-1, with TRBD1 matching over 7 bases. J lost 0 bases, V lost 0 bases, and 3 bases had no gene match. The CDR3 sequence is 16 residues long. CDR1 is SGHRS and CDR2 is YFSETQ in the germline V gene. The CDR3: CASSLEGGPSNQPQHF. CDR3 coding DNA: TGCGCCAGCAGCTTGGAAGGGGGCCCTAGCAATCAGCCCCAGCATTTT.

The chain joins TRBV5-4 to TRBJ2-2; 7 bases map to TRBD2. Looked up from germline, CDR1 is SGHNT and CDR2 is YYREEE (reference sequence). After removal of 4 bases from V and 5 bases from J, the junction contained 5 bases not matched to a gene. CDR3 length equals 14 residues. This CDR3 is CASSPVGRTGELFF. In DNA, the CDR3 is TGTGCCAGCAGCCCCGTCGGGAGGACCGGGGAGCTGTTTTTT. Combining the CDR3 with reference TRBV5-4 and TRBJ2-2 gives the whole variable domain ETGVTQSPTHLIKTRGQQVTLRCSSQSGHNTVSWYQQALGQGPQFIFQYYREEENGRGNFPPRFSGLQFPNYSSELNVNALELDDSALYLCASSPVGRTGELFFGEGSRLTVL.

This clone was counted once. The DNA of the CDR3 is TGTGCCAGCAGCTTAAGGACAGGGGTAAACACCGGGGAGCTGTTTTTT. Protein product: CASSLRTGVNTGELFF. The J gene is TRBJ2-2, the V gene TRBV13; the match to TRBD1 covers 9 bases. The CDR3 is made up of 16 amino acids. The germline CDR1 and CDR2 sequences are PRHDT and FYEKMQ (reference sequence). V shed 2 bases and J 2 bases; nucleotides not matched to a gene: 3.

The DNA of the CDR3 is TGTGCCTGGAGTGAGGGACTAGCCCCAGATACGCAGTATTTT. Translating it yields CAWSEGLAPDTQYF. The rearrangement uses TRBV30 and TRBJ2-3; TRBD2 matches 9 bases. The ends lost 1 base at V and 4 bases at J; junction bases unmatched: 3. The CDR3 has 14 amino acids. Germline loops: CDR1 GTSNPN, CDR2 SVGIG (reference sequence).

The chain has TRBV7-2 and TRBJ2-7; D is possibly TRBD1 (6 bases). The CDR3 runs 14 residues. The germline V gene has CDR1 SGHTA and CDR2 FQGNSA. V dropped 5 bases and J dropped 2 bases, with 13 bases sitting between them. The CDR3 loop is CASSLGTPPYEQYF. CDR3 bases: TGTGCCAGCAGCCTCGGGACACCTCCCTACGAGCAGTACTTC.

This clone was counted a single time. The rearrangement links TRBV4-3 to TRBJ2-3, with D perhaps matching TRBD1 (5 bases). CDR1 and CDR2 (germline): LGHNA, YSLEER. V lost 1 base to trimming and J lost 2 bases, with 16 bases between them. The CDR3 sequence is 17 residues long. DNA for the CDR3: TGCGCCAGCAGCCAAGTTCCCGGACACGCCGCCACAGATACGCAGTATTTT. Protein product: CASSQVPGHAATDTQYF.

This rearrangement joins TRBV5-5 to TRBJ1-5; D remains ambiguous. V lost 6 bases and J 4 bases, leaving 20 bases between the germline ends. Germline V gene data show CDR1 as SGHKS and CDR2 as YYEKEE (reference sequence). CDR3 length: 16 residues. This CDR3 reads CASTLGPDGRNQPQHF. Here the CDR3 DNA reads TGTGCCAGCACCCTCGGGCCGGACGGAAGAAATCAGCCCCAGCATTTT. The whole variable domain, remainder taken from reference TRBV5-5 and TRBJ1-5, is DAGVTQSPTHLIKTRGQQVTLRCSPISGHKSVSWYQQVLGQGPQFIFQYYEKEERGRGNFPDRFSARQFPNYSSELNVNALLLGDSALYLCASTLGPDGRNQPQHFGDGTRLSIL.

The chain is built from TRBV5-5 and TRBJ2-1, with D possibly matching TRBD2 (6 bases). Looked up from germline, CDR1 is SGHKS and CDR2 is YYEKEE (reference sequence). This CDR3 is 15 amino acids long. Trimming removed 3 bases from V and 8 bases from J, with 18 bases in between. For the CDR3, the DNA is TGTGCCAGCAGCTCGCTCTTGGCGGGAACGGATGAGCAGTTCTTC. This sequence encodes CASSSLLAGTDEQFF.

The chain employs TRBV18 and TRBJ1-1; 8 bases are shared with TRBD1. The CDR3 loop spans 15 amino acids. V lost 5 bases, J lost 5 bases, and 10 bases stayed unmatched. From germline, CDR1 is KGHSH and CDR2 LQKENI. The DNA of the CDR3 is TGTGCCAGCTCAGATGGACAGGGCGGGAAGACTGAAGCTTTCTTT. Translated, it gives CASSDGQGGKTEAFF.

This chain links TRBV19 with TRBJ1-4, with TRBD1 matching over 8 bases. Germline lookup yields CDR1 LNHDA and CDR2 SQIVND (reference sequence). The V segment lost 6 bases and the J segment 3 bases; nucleotides outside the gene matches: 3. The CDR3 extends over 14 amino acids. The CDR3 DNA reads as TGTGCCAGTAGCAGGGGGCATTCTAATGAAAAACTGTTTTTT. Translated: CASSRGHSNEKLFF.

The chain employs TRBV28 and TRBJ2-1, with 14 bases that match TRBD2. Germline loops: CDR1 MDHEN, CDR2 SYDVKM. Unmatched junction bases numbered 13, after V lost 6 bases and J lost 3 bases. This CDR3 comprises 19 residues. CDR3 bases: TGTGCCAGCAGCCGATGGACTAGCGGGAGGTCCACTATCTACAATGAGCAGTTCTTC. As protein: CASSRWTSGRSTIYNEQFF.

The CDR3 sequence is CASGRLAGGHWDTQYF. In DNA, the CDR3 is TGTGCCAGCGGGAGACTAGCGGGAGGGCACTGGGATACGCAGTATTTT. The V call is TRBV7-9, the J call TRBJ2-3; TRBD2 matches at 14 bases. Germline lookup yields CDR1 SEHNR and CDR2 FQNEAQ (reference sequence). Germline trimming cut 8 bases from V and 6 bases from J; bases unmatched to any gene: 10. The CDR3 has 16 residues.

This sequence joins TRBV7-9 and TRBJ2-7; D unclear. Germline values: CDR1 SEHNR, CDR2 FQNEAQ (reference sequence). The V and J ends lost 2 bases and 0 bases respectively, with 17 bases between them. The CDR3 runs 17 residues. The CDR3 DNA sequence: TGTGCCAGCAGCTTATTTTTTTCAAACTCTGACTCCTACGAGCAGTACTTC. This gives the protein CASSLFFSNSDSYEQYF. Variable domain in full (rest from reference TRBV7-9 and TRBJ2-7): DTGVSQNPRHKITKRGQNVTFRCDPISEHNRLYWYRQTLGQGPEFLTYFQNEAQLEKSRLLSDRFSAERPKGSFSTLEIQRTEQGDSAMYLCASSLFFSNSDSYEQYFGPGTRLTVT.

This clone has a single count. The chain combines TRBV6-6 with TRBJ2-5; 7 bases fit TRBD1. The CDR3 loop spans 14 amino acids. Germline CDR1 is MNHNY and CDR2 is SVGAGI (reference sequence). Trimming removed 0 bases from V and 5 bases from J; junction bases left unmatched: 3. The CDR3 reads CASSYSQGMETQYF. The CDR3 DNA is TGTGCCAGCAGTTACTCACAGGGGATGGAGACCCAGTACTTC.

V gene TRBV6-1 combines with J gene TRBJ2-7; D call uncertain. Germline CDR1 is MNHNS and CDR2 is SASEGT. Trimming cost V 6 bases and J 6 bases, with 15 bases left between them. The CDR3 is 13 amino acids. In DNA form, the CDR3 reads TGTGCCAGCAGACCAAGGCTTATCGTCGAGCAGTACTTC. This translates into CASRPRLIVEQYF.

This rearrangement joins TRBV28 to TRBJ1-2; D gene uncertain. From germline, CDR1 is MDHEN and CDR2 SYDVKM. V was trimmed by 5 bases and J by 7 bases, leaving 17 bases between them. The CDR3 spans 14 residues. CDR3: CASSGPPAVFGYTF. The CDR3 DNA reads TGTGCCAGCAGTGGACCCCCCGCGGTTTTTGGCTACACCTTC.

The J gene is TRBJ1-4, the V gene TRBV15, with D unclear. Trimming pared 0 bases from V and 5 bases from J, leaving 10 bases between. The CDR3 contains 15 residues. Germline loops: CDR1 LNHNV, CDR2 YYDKDF (reference sequence). The CDR3 nucleotides are TGTGCCACCAGCAGAGACCCTACCTTAAATGAAAAACTGTTTTTT. It is translated as CATSRDPTLNEKLFF. Full variable domain (rest looked up from reference TRBV15 and TRBJ1-4): DAMVIQNPRYQVTQFGKPVTLSCSQTLNHNVMYWYQQKSSQAPKLLFHYYDKDFNNEADTPDNFQSRRPNTSFCFLDIRSPGLGDTAMYLCATSRDPTLNEKLFFGSGTQLSVL.

The chain employs TRBV5-1 and TRBJ2-5; 10 bases fit TRBD1. The CDR3 runs 17 residues. In germline, CDR1 is SGHRS, CDR2 YFSETQ. V shed 5 bases, J shed 0 bases, and the junction held 10 bases outside the gene matches. CDR3 region: CASRNGQGGSYQETQYF. The DNA for the CDR3 is TGCGCCAGCAGAAATGGACAGGGGGGATCGTACCAAGAGACCCAGTACTTC.

This clone was seen a single time. The identical CDR3 is also encoded by other nucleotide sequences in the sample. This rearrangement joins TRBV9 to TRBJ2-1; 7 bases agree with TRBD2. Germline-derived CDR1 and CDR2 are SGDLS and YYNGEE. J was trimmed by 3 bases and V by 0 bases; bases with no gene match: 3. The CDR3 loop spans 15 amino acids. CDR3 in DNA: TGTGCCAGCAGCGTAGCGGGGGGACGCTACAATGAGCAGTTCTTC. Its protein is CASSVAGGRYNEQFF. The full variable domain, with the rest looked up from reference TRBV9 and TRBJ2-1, is DSGVTQTPKHLITATGQRVTLRCSPRSGDLSVYWYQQSLDQGLQFLIQYYNGEERAKGNILERFSAQQFPDLHSELNLSSLELGDSALYFCASSVAGGRYNEQFFGPGTRLTVL.

About this clone: Its ends do not fully match the called genes, so a read error is possible. The chain is built from TRBV7-7 and TRBJ2-3; D possibly corresponds to TRBD2 (6 bases). In germline, CDR1 is SSHAT, CDR2 FNYEAQ (reference sequence). This CDR3 spans 15 amino acids. The CDR3 spells CASSLRESGTDTQYF. The CDR3 nucleotides are TGTGCTAGCAGCTTACGGGAGTCCGGCACAGATACGCAGTATTTT.

The genes are TRBV19 and TRBJ2-2, with TRBD2 matching 14 bases. J was trimmed by 6 bases and V by 5 bases; bases with no gene match: 5. The CDR3 has 16 residues. CDR1 is LNHDA and CDR2 is SQIVND in the germline V gene (reference sequence). The CDR3 DNA is TGTGCCAGTAGTGCAGGACTAGCGGGAGGCGCCGGGGAGCTGTTTTTT. Its protein is CASSAGLAGGAGELFF.

The genes are TRBV2 and TRBJ1-1; D possibly corresponds to TRBD1 (6 bases). V gave up 5 bases and J gave up 7 bases, with 11 bases separating them. The CDR3 contains 12 residues. Per the germline V gene, CDR1 is SNHLY and CDR2 is FYNNEI. The CDR3 DNA reads TGTGCCAGCAGTCCTGACAGGAGTGAAGCTTTCTTT. It encodes CASSPDRSEAFF.

V gene TRBV9 combines with J gene TRBJ1-5; D possibly corresponds to TRBD1 (5 bases). The CDR3 covers 15 residues. V gave up 6 bases and J gave up 4 bases, with 17 bases separating them. The germline CDR1 and CDR2 sequences are SGDLS and YYNGEE. CDR3 coding DNA: TGTGCCAGCAACCCTTCGGGGACGAATAATCAGCCCCAGCATTTT. This encodes CASNPSGTNNQPQHF.